This TCR beta chain was obtained from a study of glioma-infiltrating T cells. Study-wide points: Gliomas, especially low-grade, showed above-expected tissue-blood divergence; non-neoplastic patients showed below. Tissue and blood shared very few CDR3 sequences.

About this clonotype itself: Its matching antigen is unknown. A much larger clone lies a single base off, so this may be a read error.

The length of the CDR3 is 13 residues. From germline, CDR1 is DFQATT and CDR2 SNEGSKA (reference sequence). The iRepertoire nested amplicon-rescue multiplex PCR amplified TCR alpha and beta CDR3s from RNA. Input was roughly 100-450 ng of tissue mRNA or PBMC total RNA. TCRdb re-called the multiplex PCR reads through MiXCR, storing one row per CDR3 protein. The table lists about 180,000 distinct CDR3 sequences, about 40% of them singletons. The chain uses TRBV20-1 and TRBJ2-1, with 8 bases fitting TRBD2. The assigned J gene may be wrong: the sequence end matches TRBJ2-5 better. The sequence came from a human donor with low-grade glioma or glioblastoma, undergoing nonglioma brain surgery, or in good health (not recorded which). Sequences were obtained from glioma tissue, nonneoplastic brain tissue, or PBMCs (not recorded which). CDR3: CSAIFRGGETQYF. CDR3 nucleotides: TGCAGTGCTATCTTCCGGGGGGGAGAGACCCAGTACTTC.